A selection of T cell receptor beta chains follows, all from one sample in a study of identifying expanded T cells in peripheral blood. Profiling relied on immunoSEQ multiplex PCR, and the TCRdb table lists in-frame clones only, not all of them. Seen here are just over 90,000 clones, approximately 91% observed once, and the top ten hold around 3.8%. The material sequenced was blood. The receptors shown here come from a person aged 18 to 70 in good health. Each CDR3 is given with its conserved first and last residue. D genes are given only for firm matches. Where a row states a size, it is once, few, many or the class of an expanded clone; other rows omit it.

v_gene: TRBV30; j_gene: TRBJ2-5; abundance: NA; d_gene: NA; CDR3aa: CAWSTGRETQYF; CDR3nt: TGTGCCTGGAGTACGGGTCGGGAGACCCAGTACTTC
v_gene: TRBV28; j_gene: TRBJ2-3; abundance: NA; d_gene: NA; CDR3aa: CASRSTDTQYF; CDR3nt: TGTGCCAGCAGGAGTACAGATACGCAGTATTTT
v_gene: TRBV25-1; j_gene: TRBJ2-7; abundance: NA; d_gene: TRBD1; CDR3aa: CASSVPGTGVTSRQQYF; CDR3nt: TGTGCCAGCAGTGTACCCGGGACAGGGGTCACCTCACGCCAGCAGTACTTC
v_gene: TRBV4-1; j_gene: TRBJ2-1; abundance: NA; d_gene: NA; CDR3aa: CASSQSGEDNEQFF; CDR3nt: TGCGCCAGCAGCCAATCGGGAGAAGACAATGAGCAGTTCTTC
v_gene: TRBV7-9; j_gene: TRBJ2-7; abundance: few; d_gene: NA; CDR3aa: CASSPSSYEQYF; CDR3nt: TGTGCCAGCAGCCCATCCTCCTACGAGCAGTACTTC
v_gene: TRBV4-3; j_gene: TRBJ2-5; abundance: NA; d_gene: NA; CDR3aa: CASSQDPGTAGAKKETQYF; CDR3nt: TGCGCCAGCAGCCAAGATCCGGGGACAGCGGGGGCAAAGAAAGAGACCCAGTACTTC
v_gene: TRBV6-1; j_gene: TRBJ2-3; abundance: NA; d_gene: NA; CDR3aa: CASSEVVSTDTQYF; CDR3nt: TGTGCCAGCAGTGAAGTGGTCAGCACAGATACGCAGTATTTT
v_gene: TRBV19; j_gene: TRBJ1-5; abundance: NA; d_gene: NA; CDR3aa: CASSLAAAGGQPQHF; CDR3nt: TGTGCCAGTAGTCTGGCGGCAGCCGGGGGCCAGCCCCAGCATTTT
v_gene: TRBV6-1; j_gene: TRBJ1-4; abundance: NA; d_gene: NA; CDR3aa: CASSGQGGWEKLFF; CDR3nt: TGTGCCAGCAGTGGCCAGGGAGGATGGGAAAAACTGTTTTTT
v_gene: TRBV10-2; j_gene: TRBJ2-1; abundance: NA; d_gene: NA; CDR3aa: CASSEQGGNEQFF; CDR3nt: TGCGCCAGCAGTGAACAGGGAGGCAATGAGCAGTTCTTC
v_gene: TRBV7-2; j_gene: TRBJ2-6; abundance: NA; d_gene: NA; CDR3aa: CASSSDSGANVLTF; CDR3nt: TGTGCCAGCAGCTCTGACTCTGGGGCCAACGTCCTGACTTTC
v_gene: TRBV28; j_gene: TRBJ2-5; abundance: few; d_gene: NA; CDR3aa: CASSFPGPGETQYF; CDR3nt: TGTGCCAGCAGTTTTCCGGGGCCCGGGGAGACCCAGTACTTC
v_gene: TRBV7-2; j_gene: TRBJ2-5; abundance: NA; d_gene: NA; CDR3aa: CASSLSTRQETQYF; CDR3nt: TGTGCCAGCAGCTTAAGTACCAGGCAAGAGACCCAGTACTTC
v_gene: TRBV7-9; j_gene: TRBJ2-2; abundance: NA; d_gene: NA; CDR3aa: CASSLNAANTGELFF; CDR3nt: TGTGCCAGCAGCTTAAATGCGGCGAACACCGGGGAGCTGTTTTTT
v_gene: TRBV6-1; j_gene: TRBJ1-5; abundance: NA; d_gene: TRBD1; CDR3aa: CASMGTGRVGQPQHF; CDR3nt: TGTGCCAGCATGGGGACAGGGAGGGTGGGTCAGCCCCAGCATTTT
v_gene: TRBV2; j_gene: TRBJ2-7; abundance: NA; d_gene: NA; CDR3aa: CASSEAGTYEQYF; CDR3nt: TGTGCCAGCAGTGAAGCAGGAACCTACGAGCAGTACTTC
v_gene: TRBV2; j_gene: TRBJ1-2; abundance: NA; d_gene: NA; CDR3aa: CASSGDVFRGHGYTF; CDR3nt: TGTGCCAGCAGTGGGGATGTATTCAGGGGCCATGGCTACACCTTC
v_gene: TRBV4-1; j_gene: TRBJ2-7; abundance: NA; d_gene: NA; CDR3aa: CASSRDKPYEQYF; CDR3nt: TGCGCCAGCAGCCGGGACAAGCCCTACGAGCAGTACTTC
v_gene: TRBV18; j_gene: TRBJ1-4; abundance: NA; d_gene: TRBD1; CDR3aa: CASSPDRASSNEKLFF; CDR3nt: TGTGCCAGCTCACCCGACAGGGCATCGAGTAATGAAAAACTGTTTTTT
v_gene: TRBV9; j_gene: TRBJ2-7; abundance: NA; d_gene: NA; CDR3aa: CASSVVPSLIRAYEQYF; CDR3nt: TGTGCCAGCAGCGTAGTGCCCTCCCTGATAAGGGCCTACGAGCAGTACTTC
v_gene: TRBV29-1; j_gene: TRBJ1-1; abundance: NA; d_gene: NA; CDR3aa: CSVEEVWGEAFF; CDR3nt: TGCAGCGTTGAAGAAGTATGGGGGGAAGCTTTCTTT
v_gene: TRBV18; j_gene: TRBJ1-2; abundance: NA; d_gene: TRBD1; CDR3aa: CASSPRDSEPYGYTF; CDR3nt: TGTGCCAGCTCCCCACGGGACAGCGAACCCTATGGCTACACCTTC
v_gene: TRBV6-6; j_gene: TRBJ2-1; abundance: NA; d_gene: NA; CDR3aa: CASRSGYTYNEQFF; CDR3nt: TGTGCCAGCAGGTCAGGGTATACCTACAATGAGCAGTTCTTC
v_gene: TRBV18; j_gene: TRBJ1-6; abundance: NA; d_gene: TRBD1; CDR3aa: CASSPPTGGNSPLHF; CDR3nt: TGTGCCAGCTCACCACCAACAGGGGGTAATTCACCCCTCCACTTT
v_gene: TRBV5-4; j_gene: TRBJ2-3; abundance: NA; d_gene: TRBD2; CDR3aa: CASSGGLAGTDTQYF; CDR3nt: TGTGCCAGCAGCGGGGGACTAGCGGGCACAGATACGCAGTATTTT
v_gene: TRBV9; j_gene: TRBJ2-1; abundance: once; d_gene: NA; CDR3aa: CASSVESGQKYNEQFF; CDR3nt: TGTGCCAGCAGCGTAGAGAGCGGACAGAAGTACAATGAGCAGTTCTTC
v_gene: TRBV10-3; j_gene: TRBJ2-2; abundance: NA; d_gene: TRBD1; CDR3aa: CAISADRGGTGELFF; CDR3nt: TGTGCCATCAGTGCCGACAGGGGGGGGACCGGGGAGCTGTTTTTT
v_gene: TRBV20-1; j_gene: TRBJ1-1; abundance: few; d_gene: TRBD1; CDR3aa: CSARTGTGAFF; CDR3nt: TGCAGTGCTAGAACCGGGACAGGAGCTTTCTTT
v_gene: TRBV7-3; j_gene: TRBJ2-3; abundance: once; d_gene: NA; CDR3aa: CASSFGGSDTQYF; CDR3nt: TGTGCCAGCAGCTTTGGGGGCTCAGATACGCAGTATTTT
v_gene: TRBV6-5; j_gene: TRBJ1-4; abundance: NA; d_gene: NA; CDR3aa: CASSRVVRGNEKLFF; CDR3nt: TGTGCCAGCAGCCGGGTCGTTAGGGGTAATGAAAAACTGTTTTTT
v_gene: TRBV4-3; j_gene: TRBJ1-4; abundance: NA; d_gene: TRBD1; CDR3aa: CASSQDPGQGSEKLFF; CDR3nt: TGCGCCAGCAGCCAAGATCCGGGACAGGGGAGTGAAAAACTGTTTTTT
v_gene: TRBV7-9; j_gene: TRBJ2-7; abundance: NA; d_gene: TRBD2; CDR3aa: CASSLETSGSYEQYF; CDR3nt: TGTGCCAGCAGCTTAGAGACTAGCGGCTCCTACGAGCAGTACTTC
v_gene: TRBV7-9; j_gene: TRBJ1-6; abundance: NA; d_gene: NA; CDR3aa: CASSFGGSSPLHF; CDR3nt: TGTGCCAGCAGCTTTGGGGGTTCCTCACCCCTCCACTTT
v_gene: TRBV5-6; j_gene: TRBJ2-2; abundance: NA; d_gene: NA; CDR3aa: CASSLMPITANTGELFF; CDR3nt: TGTGCCAGCAGCTTGATGCCCATAACCGCGAACACCGGGGAGCTGTTTTTT
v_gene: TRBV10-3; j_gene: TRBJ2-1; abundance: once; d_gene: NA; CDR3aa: CAISEPTSSYNEQFF; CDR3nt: TGTGCCATCAGTGAGCCCACTAGCTCCTACAATGAGCAGTTCTTC
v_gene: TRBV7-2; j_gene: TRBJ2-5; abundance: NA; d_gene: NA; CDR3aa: CASSFRVQETQYF; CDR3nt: TGTGCCAGCAGCTTCAGGGTCCAAGAGACCCAGTACTTC
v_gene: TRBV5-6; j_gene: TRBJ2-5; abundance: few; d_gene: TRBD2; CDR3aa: CASSMLPPGLFKETQYF; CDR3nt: TGTGCCAGCAGTATGCTACCCCCGGGACTATTCAAAGAGACCCAGTACTTC
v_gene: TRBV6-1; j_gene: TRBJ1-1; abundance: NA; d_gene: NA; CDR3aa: CASTGVRGITEAFF; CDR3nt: TGTGCCAGCACAGGGGTCCGGGGCATCACTGAAGCTTTCTTT
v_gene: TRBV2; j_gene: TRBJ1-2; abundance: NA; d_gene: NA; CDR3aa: CASSEVKAYPYGYTF; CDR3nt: TGTGCCAGCAGTGAAGTGAAGGCATACCCCTATGGCTACACCTTC
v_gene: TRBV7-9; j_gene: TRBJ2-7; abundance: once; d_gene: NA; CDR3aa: CASRQVGNYEQYF; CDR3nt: TGTGCCAGTAGGCAGGTCGGGAACTACGAGCAGTACTTC
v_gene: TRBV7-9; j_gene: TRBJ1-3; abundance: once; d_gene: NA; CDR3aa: CASTPRGGVGAGNTIYF; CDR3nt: TGTGCCAGCACCCCTCGCGGGGGGGTAGGAGCTGGAAACACCATATATTTT
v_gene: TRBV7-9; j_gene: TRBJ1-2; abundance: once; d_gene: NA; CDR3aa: CASDGFGGNYGYTF; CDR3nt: TGTGCCAGCGATGGTTTTGGGGGCAACTATGGCTACACCTTC
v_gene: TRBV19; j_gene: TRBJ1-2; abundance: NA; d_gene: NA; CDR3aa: CASSIGPASFDYTF; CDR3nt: TGTGCCAGTAGTATTGGTCCGGCGTCCTTTGACTACACCTTC
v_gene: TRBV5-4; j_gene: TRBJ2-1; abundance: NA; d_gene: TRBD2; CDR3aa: CASSSRLAGGRDEQFF; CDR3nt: TGTGCCAGCAGCTCCAGACTAGCGGGAGGGCGGGATGAGCAGTTCTTC